This TCR beta chain comes out of a study of neurological immune-mediated disorders. At least ten counts were recorded for this clonotype. Its antigen is not known. Notes on the study in general: With the multiple sclerosis repertoire cluster, neither clinical nor MRI features showed any association.

Unsorted libraries were derived from 2 million PBMCs stored at -80 C. Using its own MiXCR run on the 5' RACE reads, TCRdb lists one record per CDR3 protein. In the table there are 45,000 to 65,000 distinct CDR3 sequences, about 4% of which are singletons. Material: PBMCs. The sequence came from a man aged 50-59 years with multiple sclerosis.

CDR3 protein: CASSFHGTAQETQYF. CDR3 coding DNA: TGTGCCAGCAGTTTTCATGGGACAGCCCAAGAGACCCAGTACTTC. V and J are TRBV28 and TRBJ2-5; 7 bases align to TRBD1. V gave up 3 bases and J gave up 1 base; unmatched junction bases: 5. The CDR3 has 15 amino acids. Germline V CDR1 and CDR2: MDHEN, SYDVKM.